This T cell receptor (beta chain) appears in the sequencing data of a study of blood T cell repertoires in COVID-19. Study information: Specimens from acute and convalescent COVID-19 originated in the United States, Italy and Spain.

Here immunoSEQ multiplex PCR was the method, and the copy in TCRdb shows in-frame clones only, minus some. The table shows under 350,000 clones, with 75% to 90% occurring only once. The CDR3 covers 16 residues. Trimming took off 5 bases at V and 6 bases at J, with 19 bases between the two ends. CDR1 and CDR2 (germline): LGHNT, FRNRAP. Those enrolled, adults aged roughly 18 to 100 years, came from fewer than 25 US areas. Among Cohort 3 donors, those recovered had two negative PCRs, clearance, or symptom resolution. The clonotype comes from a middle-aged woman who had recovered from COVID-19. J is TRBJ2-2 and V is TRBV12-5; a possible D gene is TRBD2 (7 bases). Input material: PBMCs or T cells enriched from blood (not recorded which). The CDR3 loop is CASGPRGTGRAGELFF. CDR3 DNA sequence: TGTGCTAGTGGTCCGCGGGGAACAGGGAGGGCCGGGGAGCTGTTTTTT. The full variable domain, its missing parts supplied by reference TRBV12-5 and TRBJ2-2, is DARVTQTPRHKVTEMGQEVTMRCQPILGHNTVFWYRQTMMQGLELLAYFRNRAPLDDSGMPKDRFSAEMPDATLATLKIQPSEPRDSAVYFCASGPRGTGRAGELFFGEGSRLTVL.